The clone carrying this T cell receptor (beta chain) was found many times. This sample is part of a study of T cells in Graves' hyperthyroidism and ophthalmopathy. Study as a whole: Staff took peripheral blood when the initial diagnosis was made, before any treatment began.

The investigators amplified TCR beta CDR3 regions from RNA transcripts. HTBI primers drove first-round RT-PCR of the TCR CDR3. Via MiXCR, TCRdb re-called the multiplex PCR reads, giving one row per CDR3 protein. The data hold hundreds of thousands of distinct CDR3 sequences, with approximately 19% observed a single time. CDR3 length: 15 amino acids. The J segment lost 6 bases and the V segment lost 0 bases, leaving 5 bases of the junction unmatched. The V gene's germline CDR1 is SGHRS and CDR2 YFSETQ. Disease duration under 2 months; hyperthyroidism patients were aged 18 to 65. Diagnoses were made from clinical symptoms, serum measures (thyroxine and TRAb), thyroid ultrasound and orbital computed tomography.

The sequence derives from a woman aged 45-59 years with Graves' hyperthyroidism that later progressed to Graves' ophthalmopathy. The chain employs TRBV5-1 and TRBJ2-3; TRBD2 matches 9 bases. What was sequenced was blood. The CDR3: CASSLGGLASDTQYF. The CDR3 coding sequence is TGCGCCAGCAGCTTGGGGGGACTAGCATCTGATACGCAGTATTTT.